These 18 T cell receptor beta chains were all obtained from the same sample, sequenced in a study of blood T cell repertoires in COVID-19 (dated by TCRdb to 2020 to 2022). Libraries were built with the immunoSEQ multiplex PCR assay. Entries here come from immuneACCESS through TCRdb and include only in-frame sequences with V and J called. Some clones fail to appear in such tables; in the studies checked, an unresolved V gene covers under half of the shortfall, and the cause of the remainder is unknown. The sample table lists tens of thousands of clones, roughly 76% of them with a count of one. Of the sample, approximately 5.1% is held by the ten largest clones. Sequences were obtained from peripheral blood. These TCRs come from a human donor in a cohort sampled during active COVID-19.

V is TRBV12-3 or TRBV12-4 and J is TRBJ1-2; 7 nucleotides agree with TRBD1. The CDR3 sequence is 13 residues long. V lost 3 bases to trimming and J lost 7 bases; unmatched junction nucleotides: 5. The CDR3 is CASSFVTGSGYTF. DNA for the CDR3: TGTGCCAGCAGTTTTGTGACAGGGAGTGGCTACACCTTC.

The rearrangement links TRBV2 to TRBJ1-4; the D gene is possibly TRBD1 (6 bases). Germline CDR1 is SNHLY and CDR2 is FYNNEI. V shed 8 bases and J shed 0 bases, with 16 bases lying between them. This CDR3 comprises 16 residues. The CDR3 reads CASALRGGATNEKLFF. The CDR3, as DNA: TGTGCCAGCGCCCTTAGGGGGGGAGCAACTAATGAAAAACTGTTTTTT.

This clone has a single count. The V and J genes are TRBV7-9 and TRBJ1-6; 10 bases line up with TRBD1. V shed 5 bases and J 10 bases; nucleotides not matched to a gene: 11. Germline lookup yields CDR1 SEHNR and CDR2 FQNEAQ (reference sequence). The CDR3 covers 16 residues. The CDR3 loop is CASSVYPGTGDSPLHF. The CDR3 DNA sequence: TGTGCCAGCAGCGTCTACCCTGGGACAGGGGACTCACCCCTCCACTTT.

The chain carries TRBV5-1 and TRBJ2-1; 10 bases are a match to TRBD2. J lost 6 bases, V lost 0 bases, and 3 bases had no gene match. Germline V lookup: CDR1 SGHRS, CDR2 YFSETQ. This CDR3 has 15 amino acids. The CDR3, as DNA: TGCGCCAGCAGCTTGGATCTAGCGGGGGTCAATGAGCAGTTCTTC. It encodes CASSLDLAGVNEQFF.

V usage is TRBV19 and J usage is TRBJ1-5; 9 nucleotides agree with TRBD1. The germline V gene encodes CDR1 LNHDA and CDR2 SQIVND (reference sequence). V lost 5 bases to trimming and J lost 8 bases; unmatched junction nucleotides: 13. CDR3 length equals 16 residues. DNA for the CDR3: TGTGCCAGTAGTGGTTATGACAGGGGGATGAAAGAGCCCCAGCATTTT. The encoded protein is CASSGYDRGMKEPQHF.

The chain is built from TRBV6-2 or TRBV6-3 and TRBJ2-5, with TRBD2 identical over 11 bases. The germline V gene has CDR1 MNHEY and CDR2 SVGEGT. J lost 5 bases, V lost 6 bases, and 14 bases had no gene match. The CDR3 is made up of 17 amino acids. The DNA for the CDR3 is TGTGCCAGCAGCCCTGGGTTAGCGGGGGGGCCTGGTGAGACCCAGTACTTC. The encoded protein is CASSPGLAGGPGETQYF.

V usage is TRBV12-3 or TRBV12-4 and J usage is TRBJ2-7; TRBD1 is a possible D gene (7 bases). The CDR3 consists of 12 residues. V lost 5 bases, J lost 3 bases, and 8 bases lay in between. The CDR3 here is CASSQGGYEQYF. The CDR3 region has the DNA TGTGCCAGCAGTCAGGGGGGCTACGAGCAGTACTTC.

This sequence joins TRBV6-1 and TRBJ1-5, with 7 positions matching TRBD1. The germline V gene has CDR1 MNHNS and CDR2 SASEGT. The CDR3 length is 18 residues. Trimming cost V 4 bases and J 0 bases; bases outside gene matches: 12. This chain's CDR3 is CASSGPEGRQGSNQPQHF. CDR3 in DNA: TGTGCCAGCAGTGGACCAGAGGGGCGACAGGGTAGCAATCAGCCCCAGCATTTT.

The chain has TRBV28 and TRBJ2-1; possibly TRBD1 for D (6 bases). With 3 bases removed from V and 4 bases from J, the gap between germline ends came to 10 bases. The germline CDR1 and CDR2 sequences are MDHEN and SYDVKM. The CDR3 totals 14 residues. This CDR3 is CASSLDSLYNEQFF. CDR3 bases: TGTGCCAGCAGTTTGGACAGTTTATACAATGAGCAGTTCTTC.

The chain combines TRBV29-1 with TRBJ2-1; possible D gene TRBD1, 6 bases. There are 15 residues in the CDR3. V was cut by 4 bases and J by 0 bases, with 13 bases left in between. The germline gives CDR1 SQVTM, CDR2 ANQGSEA. The CDR3 spells CSVALGASSYNEQFF. The CDR3 nucleotides are TGCAGCGTTGCCCTGGGGGCGAGCTCCTACAATGAGCAGTTCTTC.

This chain links TRBV5-5 with TRBJ2-3, with D perhaps TRBD1 (6 bases). This CDR3 has 17 residues. V lost 0 bases and J 8 bases, leaving 22 bases between the germline ends. Looked up from germline, CDR1 is SGHKS and CDR2 is YYEKEE (reference sequence). The CDR3 reads CASSLASGALFPSTQYF. The CDR3 DNA sequence: TGTGCCAGCAGCTTGGCGTCAGGGGCACTCTTCCCATCTACGCAGTATTTT.

This chain connects TRBV7-2 to TRBJ2-5; D perhaps matches TRBD2 (5 bases). The germline CDR1 and CDR2 sequences are SGHTA and FQGNSA. V lost 2 bases and J lost 5, with 12 bases in between. This CDR3 spans 14 amino acids. CDR3 sequence (DNA): TGTGCCAGCAGCTTACCGCTTTCGGGGGAGACCCAGTACTTC. Its protein is CASSLPLSGETQYF.

V and J are TRBV28 and TRBJ1-2; 8 nucleotides align to TRBD1. Trimming took 5 bases from V and 1 from J; bases not matched to a gene: 3. CDR3 length: 14 residues. Germline V gives CDR1 MDHEN, CDR2 SYDVKM. This CDR3 is CASSPGGINYGYTF. The CDR3 DNA follows: TGTGCCAGCAGTCCAGGGGGCATTAACTATGGCTACACCTTC.

The gene calls are TRBV9 and TRBJ2-3, with a tentative D call TRBD2 (5 bases). CDR1 and CDR2 (germline): SGDLS, YYNGEE. The V gene lost 2 bases and the J gene lost 3 bases, with 10 bases spanning the gap. CDR3 size: 14 residues. The CDR3 loop is CASSVTSGTDTQYF. The CDR3 nucleotides are TGTGCCAGCAGCGTCACTAGTGGTACAGATACGCAGTATTTT. The full variable domain, rest sourced from reference TRBV9 and TRBJ2-3, is DSGVTQTPKHLITATGQRVTLRCSPRSGDLSVYWYQQSLDQGLQFLIQYYNGEERAKGNILERFSAQQFPDLHSELNLSSLELGDSALYFCASSVTSGTDTQYFGPGTRLTVL.

CDR3 residues: CAWRSLAGGSSYEQYF. DNA of the CDR3: TGTGCCTGGAGATCTCTTGCGGGGGGGTCTTCCTACGAGCAGTACTTC. The chain joins TRBV30 to TRBJ2-7; 9 bases agree with TRBD2. Germline loops: CDR1 GTSNPN, CDR2 SVGIG (reference sequence). Trimming removed 3 bases from V and 1 base from J; junction bases left unmatched: 10. The CDR3 runs to 16 residues. The full variable domain, its missing parts supplied by reference TRBV30 and TRBJ2-7, is SQTIHQWPATLVQPVGSPLSLECTVEGTSNPNLYWYRQAAGRGLQLLFYSVGIGQISSEVPQNLSASRPQDRQFILSSKKLLLSDSGFYLCAWRSLAGGSSYEQYFGPGTRLTVT.

CDR3 residues: CASSWGTGGGNQPQHF. For the CDR3, the DNA is TGTGCCAGCAGCTGGGGGACAGGCGGGGGCAATCAGCCCCAGCATTTT. The rearrangement links TRBV5-5 to TRBJ1-5; the match to TRBD1 covers 8 bases. The CDR3 extends over 16 amino acids. V lost 3 bases to trimming and J lost 2 bases; unmatched junction nucleotides: 7. Germline-derived CDR1 and CDR2 are SGHKS and YYEKEE (reference sequence).

The rearrangement uses TRBV7-3 and TRBJ2-3; 9 bases are a match to TRBD2. CDR1 and CDR2 (germline): SGHTA, FQGTGA. This CDR3 region has 15 residues. V was clipped by 5 bases and J by 4 bases; unmatched bases: 7. In nucleotides, the CDR3 is TGTGCCAGCAGCATTGGTGGGACTAGCTCAGATACGCAGTATTTT. This translates into CASSIGGTSSDTQYF.

The chain recombines TRBV3-1 (or the pseudogene TRBV3-2) with TRBJ1-5, with D perhaps TRBD1 (5 bases). Germline CDR1 is LGHDT and CDR2 is YNNKEL (reference sequence). The CDR3 runs 14 residues. The ends were cut back, 5 bases at V and 0 bases at J, with 8 bases in the middle. In nucleotides, the CDR3 is TGTGCCAGCAGCTCAGGGAATAGCAATCAGCCCCAGCATTTT. Translating gives CASSSGNSNQPQHF.